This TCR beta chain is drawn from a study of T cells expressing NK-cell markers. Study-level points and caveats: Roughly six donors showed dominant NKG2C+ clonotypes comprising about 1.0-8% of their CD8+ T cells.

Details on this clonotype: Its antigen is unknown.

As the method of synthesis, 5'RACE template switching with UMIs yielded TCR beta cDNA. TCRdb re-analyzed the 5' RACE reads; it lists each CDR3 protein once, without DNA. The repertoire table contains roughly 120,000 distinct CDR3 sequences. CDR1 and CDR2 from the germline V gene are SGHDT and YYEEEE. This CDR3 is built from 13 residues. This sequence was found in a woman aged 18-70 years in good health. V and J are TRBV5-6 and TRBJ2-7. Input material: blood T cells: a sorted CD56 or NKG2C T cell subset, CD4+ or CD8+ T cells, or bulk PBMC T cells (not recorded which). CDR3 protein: CASSWDSSYEQYF.